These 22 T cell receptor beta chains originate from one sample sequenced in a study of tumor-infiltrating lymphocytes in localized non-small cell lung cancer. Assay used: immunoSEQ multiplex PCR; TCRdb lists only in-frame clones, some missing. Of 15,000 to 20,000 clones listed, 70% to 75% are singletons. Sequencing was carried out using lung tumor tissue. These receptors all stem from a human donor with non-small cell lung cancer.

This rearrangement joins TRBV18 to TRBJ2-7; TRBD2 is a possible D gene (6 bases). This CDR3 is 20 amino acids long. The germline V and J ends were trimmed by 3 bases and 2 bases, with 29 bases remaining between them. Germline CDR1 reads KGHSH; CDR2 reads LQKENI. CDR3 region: CASSPTRTGGWNPIPYEQYF. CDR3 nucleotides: TGTGCCAGCTCACCGACTAGGACTGGGGGTTGGAACCCAATACCCTACGAGCAGTACTTC. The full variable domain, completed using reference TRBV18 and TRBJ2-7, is NAGVMQNPRHLVRRRGQEARLRCSPMKGHSHVYWYRQLPEEGLKFMVYLQKENIIDESGMPKERFSAEFPKEGPSILRIQQVVRGDSAAYFCASSPTRTGGWNPIPYEQYFGPGTRLTVT.

The CDR3: CASSLGLAVNTGELFF. As DNA, the CDR3 is TGTGCCAGCAGTTTAGGGTTAGCGGTAAACACCGGGGAGCTGTTTTTT. This sequence joins TRBV28 and TRBJ2-2; perhaps TRBD2 as D (6 bases). The CDR3 runs 16 residues. Trimming shortened V by 2 bases and J by 2 bases, and 12 bases separated the two germline ends. Germline CDR1 is MDHEN and CDR2 is SYDVKM.

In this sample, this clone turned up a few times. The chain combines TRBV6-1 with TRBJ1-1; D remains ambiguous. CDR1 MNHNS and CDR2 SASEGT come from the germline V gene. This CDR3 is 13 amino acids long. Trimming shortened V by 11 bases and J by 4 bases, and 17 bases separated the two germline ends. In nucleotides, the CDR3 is TGTGCCGCGGCCGGGCGAGGGAGCACTGAAGCTTTCTTT. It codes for CAAAGRGSTEAFF.

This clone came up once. Here the CDR3 reads CASSLLSAQGRNEQFF. In DNA form, the CDR3 reads TGCGCCAGCAGCTTGTTGTCAGCCCAAGGTCGGAATGAGCAGTTCTTC. V and J are TRBV5-1 and TRBJ2-1; no clear D. The CDR3 runs to 16 residues. The ends were cut back, 1 base at V and 7 bases at J, with 18 bases in the middle. Germline assignment: CDR1 SGHRS and CDR2 YFSETQ.

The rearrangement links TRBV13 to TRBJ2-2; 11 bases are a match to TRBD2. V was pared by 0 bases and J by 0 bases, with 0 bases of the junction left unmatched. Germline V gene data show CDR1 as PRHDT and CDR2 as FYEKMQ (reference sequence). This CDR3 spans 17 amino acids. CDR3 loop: CASSLGGLAANTGELFF. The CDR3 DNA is TGTGCCAGCAGCTTAGGGGGACTAGCGGCGAACACCGGGGAGCTGTTTTTT.

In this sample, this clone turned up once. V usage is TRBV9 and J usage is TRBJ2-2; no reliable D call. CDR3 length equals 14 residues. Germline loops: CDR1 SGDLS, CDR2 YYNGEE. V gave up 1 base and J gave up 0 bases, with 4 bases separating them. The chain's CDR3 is CASSVLPNTGELFF. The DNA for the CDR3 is TGTGCCAGCAGCGTACTACCGAACACCGGGGAGCTGTTTTTT.

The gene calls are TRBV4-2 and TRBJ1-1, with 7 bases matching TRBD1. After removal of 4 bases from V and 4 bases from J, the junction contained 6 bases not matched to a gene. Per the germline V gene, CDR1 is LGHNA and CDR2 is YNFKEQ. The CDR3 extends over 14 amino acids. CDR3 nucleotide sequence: TGTGCCAGCAGCCGCGGACAGGCTCTCACTGAAGCTTTCTTT. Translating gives CASSRGQALTEAFF.

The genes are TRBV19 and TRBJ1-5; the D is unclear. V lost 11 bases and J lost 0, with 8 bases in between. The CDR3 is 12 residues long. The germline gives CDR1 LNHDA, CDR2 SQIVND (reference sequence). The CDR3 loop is CAPKSSNQPQHF. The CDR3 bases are TGTGCCCCAAAGAGTAGCAATCAGCCCCAGCATTTT. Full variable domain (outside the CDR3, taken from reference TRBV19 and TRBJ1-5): DGGITQSPKYLFRKEGQNVTLSCEQNLNHDAMYWYRQDPGQGLRLIYYSQIVNDFQKGDIAEGYSVSREKKESFPLTVTSAQKNPTAFYLCAPKSSNQPQHFGDGTRLSIL.

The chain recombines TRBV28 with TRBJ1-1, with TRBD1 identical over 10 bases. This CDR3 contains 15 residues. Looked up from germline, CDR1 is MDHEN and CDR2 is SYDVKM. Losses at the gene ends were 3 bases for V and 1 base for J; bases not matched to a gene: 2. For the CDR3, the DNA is TGTGCCAGCAGTTTCGGGGACAGGGGGAACACTGAAGCTTTCTTT. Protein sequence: CASSFGDRGNTEAFF.

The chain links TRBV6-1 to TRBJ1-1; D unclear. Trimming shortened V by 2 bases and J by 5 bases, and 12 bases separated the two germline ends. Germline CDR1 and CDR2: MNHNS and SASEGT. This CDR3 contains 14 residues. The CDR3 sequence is CASSEYEGGTEAFF. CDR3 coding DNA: TGTGCCAGCAGTGAATATGAGGGAGGGACTGAAGCTTTCTTT.

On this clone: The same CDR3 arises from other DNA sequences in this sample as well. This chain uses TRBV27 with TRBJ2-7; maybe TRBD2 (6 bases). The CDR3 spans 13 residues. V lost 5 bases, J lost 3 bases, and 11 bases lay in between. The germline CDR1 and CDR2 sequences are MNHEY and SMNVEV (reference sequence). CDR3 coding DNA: TGTGCCAGCAGTAGCATCGGGAGCTACGAGCAGTACTTC. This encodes CASSSIGSYEQYF.

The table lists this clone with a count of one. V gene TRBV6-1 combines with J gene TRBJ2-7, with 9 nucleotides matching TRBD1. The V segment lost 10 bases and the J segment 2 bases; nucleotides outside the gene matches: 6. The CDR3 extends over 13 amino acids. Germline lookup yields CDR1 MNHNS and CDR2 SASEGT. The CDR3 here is CAILRQGAYEQYF. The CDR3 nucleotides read TGTGCCATCCTAAGACAGGGGGCCTACGAGCAGTACTTC.

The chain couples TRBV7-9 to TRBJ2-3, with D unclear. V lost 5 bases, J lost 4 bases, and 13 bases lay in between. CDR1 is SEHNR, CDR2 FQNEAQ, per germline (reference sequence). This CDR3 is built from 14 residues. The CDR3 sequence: CASSPSRLSDTQYF. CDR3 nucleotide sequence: TGTGCCAGCAGCCCGTCCCGGCTCTCAGATACGCAGTATTTT.

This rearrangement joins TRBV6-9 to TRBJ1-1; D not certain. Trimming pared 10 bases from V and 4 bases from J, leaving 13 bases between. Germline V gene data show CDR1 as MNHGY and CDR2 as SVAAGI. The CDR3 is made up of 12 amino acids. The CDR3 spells CAILGGPTEAFF. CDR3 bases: TGTGCCATTTTGGGAGGACCCACTGAAGCTTTCTTT.

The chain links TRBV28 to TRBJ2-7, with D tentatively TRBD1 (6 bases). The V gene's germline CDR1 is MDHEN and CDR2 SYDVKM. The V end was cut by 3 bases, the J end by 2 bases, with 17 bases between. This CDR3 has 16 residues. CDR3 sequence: CASSFRLDSLTYEQYF. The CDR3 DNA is TGTGCCAGCAGTTTTCGTCTGGACAGTTTAACCTACGAGCAGTACTTC.

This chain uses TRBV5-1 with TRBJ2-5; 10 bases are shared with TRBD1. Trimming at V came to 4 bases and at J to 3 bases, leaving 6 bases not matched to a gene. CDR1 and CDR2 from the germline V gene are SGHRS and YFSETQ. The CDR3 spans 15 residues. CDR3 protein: CASSLGTGEEETQYF. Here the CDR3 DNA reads TGCGCCAGCAGCCTCGGGACAGGGGAGGAAGAGACCCAGTACTTC.

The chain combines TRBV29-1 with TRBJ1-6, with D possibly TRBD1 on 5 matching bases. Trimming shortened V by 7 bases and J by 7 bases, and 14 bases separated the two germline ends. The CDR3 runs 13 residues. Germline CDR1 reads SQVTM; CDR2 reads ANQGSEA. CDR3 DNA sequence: TGCAGCGCTAAGGGGCAGGGAAATTCACCCCTCCACTTT. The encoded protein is CSAKGQGNSPLHF.

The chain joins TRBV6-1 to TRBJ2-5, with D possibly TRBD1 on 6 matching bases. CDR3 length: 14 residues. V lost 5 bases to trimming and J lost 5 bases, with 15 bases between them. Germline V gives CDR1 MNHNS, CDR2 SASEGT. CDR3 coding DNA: TGTGCCAGCAGTAGGCTGGGGGCGCGGGAGACCCAGTACTTC. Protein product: CASSRLGARETQYF.

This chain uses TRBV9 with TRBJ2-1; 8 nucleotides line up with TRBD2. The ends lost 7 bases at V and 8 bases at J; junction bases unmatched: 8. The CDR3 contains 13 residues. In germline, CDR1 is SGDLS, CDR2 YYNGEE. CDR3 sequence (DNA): TGTGCCAGCGGGGAGCGGGAGAAATATGAGCAGTTCTTC. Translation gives CASGEREKYEQFF.

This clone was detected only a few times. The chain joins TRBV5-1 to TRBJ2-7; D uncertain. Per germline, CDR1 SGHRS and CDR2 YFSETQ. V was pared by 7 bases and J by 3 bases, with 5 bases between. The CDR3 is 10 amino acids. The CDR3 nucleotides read TGCGCCAGCGGGGTCTACGAGCAGTACTTC. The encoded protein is CASGVYEQYF.

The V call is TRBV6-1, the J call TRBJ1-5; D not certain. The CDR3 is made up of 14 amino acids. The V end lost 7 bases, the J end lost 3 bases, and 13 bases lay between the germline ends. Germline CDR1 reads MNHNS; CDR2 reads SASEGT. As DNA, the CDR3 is TGTGCCAGCACCCCCACTATGGTCAATCAGCCCCAGCATTTT. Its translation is CASTPTMVNQPQHF.

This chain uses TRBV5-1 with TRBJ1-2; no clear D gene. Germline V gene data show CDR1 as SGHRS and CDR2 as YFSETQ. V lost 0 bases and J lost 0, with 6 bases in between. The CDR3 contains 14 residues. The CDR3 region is CASSLGGPNYGYTF. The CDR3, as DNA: TGCGCCAGCAGCTTGGGGGGTCCTAACTATGGCTACACCTTC.